This passage covers 7 T cell receptor beta chains from one sample sequenced in a study of T cells in Graves' hyperthyroidism and ophthalmopathy. There were TCR beta CDR3 regions amplified from RNA transcripts. When the TCR CDR3 underwent first-round RT-PCR, the HTBI primer set was used. One entry per CDR3 protein, called by TCRdb with MiXCR from the multiplex PCR reads. The sample contains about 640,000 distinct CDR3 sequences, roughly 20% of which appear only once. The source material was blood. The receptors were gathered from a man aged 25-45 years with Graves' ophthalmopathy.

This clonotype has just a few counts. This chain links TRBV6-1 with TRBJ2-1; possibly TRBD1 for D (6 bases). Germline assignment: CDR1 MNHNS and CDR2 SASEGT. V was cut by 7 bases and J by 5 bases, with 12 bases left in between. The CDR3 is made up of 13 amino acids. CDR3 loop: CASTPQGNNEQFF. The CDR3 coding sequence is TGTGCCAGCACCCCCCAGGGGAACAATGAGCAGTTCTTC.

To note about this clonotype: An end of the junction does not agree with germline; a read error may underlie this. The rearrangement joins TRBV7-2 to TRBJ2-7, with 7 bases that match TRBD2. The CDR3 spans 14 residues. Germline V gene lookup returns CDR1 SGHTA and CDR2 FQGNSA. CDR3 DNA sequence: TGCGCCAGCAGCCAGAGGGCGGGGGTCGACGAGCAGTACTTC. Translated, it gives CASSQRAGVDEQYF.

This clonotype was detected a few times. V gene TRBV28 combines with J gene TRBJ1-5; the D gene is possibly TRBD1 (6 bases). The CDR3 consists of 16 residues. Germline CDR1 and CDR2: MDHEN and SYDVKM. V was cut by 6 bases and J by 2 bases, with 17 bases left in between. CDR3 sequence reads: CASSPPGGRGNQPQHF. In DNA, the CDR3 is TGTGCCAGCAGCCCTCCCGGGGGCAGGGGCAATCAGCCCCAGCATTTT.

This clonotype was seen many times. The V and J genes are TRBV30 and TRBJ1-2, with D hard to call. The CDR3 spans 11 residues. Per the germline V gene, CDR1 is GTSNPN and CDR2 is SVGIG (reference sequence). V was clipped by 0 bases and J by 10 bases, with 9 bases between them. CDR3 coding DNA: TGTGCCTGGAGTGTACGCGCAGCCTACACCTTC. Translated, it gives CAWSVRAAYTF. Full variable domain (rest looked up from reference TRBV30 and TRBJ1-2): SQTIHQWPATLVQPVGSPLSLECTVEGTSNPNLYWYRQAAGRGLQLLFYSVGIGQISSEVPQNLSASRPQDRQFILSSKKLLLSDSGFYLCAWSVRAAYTFGSGTRLTVV.

This clonotype was detected many times. The V and J genes are TRBV11-2 and TRBJ2-1, with TRBD2 matching 14 bases. J was trimmed by 8 bases and V by 6 bases; bases with no gene match: 3. Germline V gene lookup returns CDR1 SGHAT and CDR2 FQNNGV. This CDR3 is 14 amino acids long. The CDR3 DNA reads TGTGCCAGCAGAAGACTAGCGGGAGGGGATGAGCAGTTCTTC. Amino acids: CASRRLAGGDEQFF.

CDR3 sequence reads: CSARAHRGGRGQDYGYTF. The CDR3 nucleotides are TGCAGTGCTAGGGCCCATAGGGGTGGGAGGGGGCAGGACTATGGCTACACCTTC. The chain couples TRBV20-1 to TRBJ1-2; 7 bases match TRBD1. This CDR3 spans 18 amino acids. Germline lookup yields CDR1 DFQATT and CDR2 SNEGSKA (reference sequence). V trimming: 3 bases; J trimming: 3 bases; junction bases outside the gene matches: 19.

In this sample, this clonotype turned up a few times. The V and J genes are TRBV3-1 and TRBJ1-3; possibly TRBD1 for D (6 bases). V was shortened by 4 bases and J by 1 base, with 11 bases between the two germline ends. This CDR3 is 15 amino acids long. Germline CDR1 reads LGHDT; CDR2 reads YNNKEL (reference sequence). The CDR3 DNA reads TGTGCCAGCAGCCGAGACAGGACTTCTGGAAACACCATATATTTT. It codes for CASSRDRTSGNTIYF.